What follows are 21 T cell receptor beta chains derived from one specimen sequenced in a study of coeliac disease. TCRdb's table, derived via immunoSEQ multiplex PCR, lists solely in-frame clones and lacks some. This table holds 2,500 to 3,500 clones, about 65% found once. Sequencing was performed on intraepithelial lymphocytes from the gut. These receptor sequences come from a woman in her 40s.

This rearrangement joins TRBV7-9 to TRBJ1-3, with D possibly TRBD1 on 6 matching bases. Trimming took off 8 bases at V and 2 bases at J, with 19 bases between the two ends. Germline V gene data show CDR1 as SEHNR and CDR2 as FQNEAQ (reference sequence). CDR3 length: 16 amino acids. The CDR3 nucleotides read TGTGCCAGCGGTCTAACAGGGAGAGGGGCTGGAAACACCATATATTTT. This encodes CASGLTGRGAGNTIYF. Looking up the rest from reference TRBV7-9 and TRBJ1-3 gives the full variable domain: DTGVSQNPRHKITKRGQNVTFRCDPISEHNRLYWYRQTLGQGPEFLTYFQNEAQLEKSRLLSDRFSAERPKGSFSTLEIQRTEQGDSAMYLCASGLTGRGAGNTIYFGEGSWLTVV.

The V call is TRBV6-6, the J call TRBJ1-1; D unclear. From germline, CDR1 is MNHNY and CDR2 SVGAGI (reference sequence). The CDR3 has 12 residues. Trimming cost V 6 bases and J 3 bases, with 8 bases left between them. The CDR3 here is CASRRHDTEAFF. The CDR3 DNA reads TGTGCCAGCAGGCGACATGACACTGAAGCTTTCTTT.

Remarks on this clone: Only one base separates this from a far larger clonotype, so it likely reflects a read error. The same CDR3 can be traced to other DNA sequences in this sample. V is TRBV9 and J is TRBJ1-5; D remains unclear. V lost 4 bases to trimming and J lost 7 bases, with 15 bases between them. The CDR3 extends over 14 amino acids. Germline V gene sequence: CDR1 SGDLS, CDR2 YYNGEE. Written as DNA, the CDR3 is TGTGCCAGCAGCCAAGGACTGGGCCACCAGCCCCAGCATTTT. Translated, it gives CASSQGLGHQPQHF.

This chain joins TRBV5-1 and TRBJ2-1; 13 nucleotides match TRBD2. Germline CDR1 SGHRS, CDR2 YFSETQ. The CDR3 sequence is 16 residues long. V shed 5 bases and J 7 bases; nucleotides not matched to a gene: 9. The CDR3 loop reads CASRDAGTSGKNEQFF. The DNA of the CDR3 is TGCGCCAGCAGAGACGCCGGGACTAGCGGGAAGAATGAGCAGTTCTTC.

This clone showed up just a few times. The gene calls are TRBV6-5 and TRBJ1-1, with D hard to call. Trimming pared 5 bases from V and 1 base from J, leaving 8 bases between. The CDR3 runs to 13 residues. CDR1 and CDR2 (germline): MNHEY, SVGAGI. CDR3 sequence: CASSLGGNTEAFF. The CDR3 DNA sequence: TGTGCCAGCAGTCTAGGTGGGAACACTGAAGCTTTCTTT.

The CDR3 DNA follows: TGTGCCAGCAGCTTACTACCACCAGGGCCCGTATACACCTTC. It encodes CASSLLPPGPVYTF. The chain combines TRBV7-8 with TRBJ1-2; possibly TRBD1 for D (5 bases). V shed 2 bases and J shed 11 bases, with 18 bases lying between them. CDR1 and CDR2 (germline): SGHVS, FQNEAQ. This CDR3 region has 14 residues.

The V gene is TRBV19, the J gene TRBJ2-3; 8 bases fit TRBD2. The CDR3 length is 17 residues. J was trimmed by 2 bases and V by 9 bases; bases with no gene match: 16. Germline loops: CDR1 LNHDA, CDR2 SQIVND (reference sequence). CDR3 sequence reads: CARATKREGLHTDTQYF. CDR3 bases: TGTGCCAGGGCCACAAAACGGGAGGGCCTCCACACAGATACGCAGTATTTT.

This clone was found a few times. The J gene is TRBJ2-7, the V gene TRBV6-5, with 8 bases fitting TRBD1. The germline V gene has CDR1 MNHEY and CDR2 SVGAGI. J was trimmed by 3 bases and V by 0 bases; bases with no gene match: 4. This CDR3 is built from 15 residues. CDR3 sequence: CASSYSRQGSYEQYF. Here the CDR3 DNA reads TGTGCCAGCAGTTACTCGAGACAGGGGAGCTACGAGCAGTACTTC.

This clone was picked up a small number of times. The rearrangement joins TRBV6-4 to TRBJ2-7, with a tentative D call TRBD2 (5 bases). V lost 5 bases and J lost 0, with 11 bases in between. This CDR3 comprises 14 residues. Germline V CDR1 and CDR2: MRHNA, SNTAGT. The DNA of the CDR3 is TGTGCCAGCAGTCCCTGGACTGTCTCCTACGAGCAGTACTTC. The encoded protein is CASSPWTVSYEQYF.

Judged by abundance, this clone is medium-sized. The chain is built from TRBV5-6 and TRBJ1-1; possible D gene TRBD1, 5 bases. Germline-derived CDR1 and CDR2 are SGHDT and YYEEEE. V lost 1 base, J lost 4 bases, and 14 bases lay in between. The CDR3 is 15 residues long. CDR3 sequence reads: CASSLPAGLGTEAFF. In DNA, the CDR3 is TGTGCCAGCAGCTTGCCGGCAGGGCTGGGCACTGAAGCTTTCTTT.

The chain joins TRBV4-3 to TRBJ2-3; 9 nucleotides line up with TRBD2. The CDR3 runs to 16 residues. The V gene's germline CDR1 is LGHNA and CDR2 YSLEER. The J segment lost 1 base and the V segment lost 1 base, leaving 3 bases of the junction unmatched. The CDR3 protein is CASSQGAGGGTDTQYF. The CDR3 region has the DNA TGCGCCAGCAGCCAAGGAGCGGGAGGAGGCACAGATACGCAGTATTTT.

V gene TRBV9 combines with J gene TRBJ1-1, with 8 bases lining up with TRBD1. V gave up 3 bases and J gave up 4 bases; unmatched junction bases: 8. The CDR3 is 15 amino acids. Germline V CDR1 and CDR2: SGDLS, YYNGEE. CDR3 sequence reads: CASSAGGVVGTEAFF. DNA of the CDR3: TGTGCCAGCAGCGCAGGGGGCGTAGTGGGCACTGAAGCTTTCTTT.

The V gene is TRBV18, the J gene TRBJ2-4, with 9 nucleotides matching TRBD1. Germline V CDR1 and CDR2: KGHSH, LQKENI. Unmatched junction bases numbered 14, after V lost 1 base and J lost 1 base. This CDR3 contains 20 residues. The CDR3 sequence is CASSPRSGTGIIGAKNIQYF. The CDR3 DNA is TGTGCCAGCTCACCACGGTCCGGGACAGGGATCATAGGGGCCAAAAACATTCAGTACTTC.

The J gene is TRBJ2-2, the V gene TRBV28; 9 positions agree with TRBD2. Trimming removed 7 bases from V and 7 bases from J; junction bases left unmatched: 7. CDR1 is MDHEN, CDR2 SYDVKM, per germline. This CDR3 region has 14 residues. The CDR3 here is CASIGTSLGGELFF. In DNA, the CDR3 is TGTGCCAGCATTGGGACTAGCTTGGGCGGGGAGCTGTTTTTT.

This clone occurred once. This sequence joins TRBV19 and TRBJ2-7; 7 nucleotides align to TRBD1. Losses at the gene ends were 5 bases for V and 2 bases for J; bases not matched to a gene: 6. The CDR3 contains 14 residues. From germline, CDR1 is LNHDA and CDR2 SQIVND (reference sequence). The chain's CDR3 is CASSPTTGTYEQYF. In DNA, the CDR3 is TGTGCCAGTAGTCCTACGACAGGGACCTACGAGCAGTACTTC.

The chain is built from TRBV7-4 and TRBJ2-6; no clear D gene. The germline gives CDR1 SGHVT, CDR2 SQSDAQ. Trimming took off 5 bases at V and 5 bases at J, with 19 bases between the two ends. This CDR3 region has 17 residues. The CDR3: CASSGLISQSRANVLTF. The CDR3 nucleotides read TGTGCCAGCAGCGGGCTTATCTCACAAAGTCGGGCCAACGTCCTGACTTTC.

The chain combines TRBV5-4 with TRBJ2-2; TRBD1 agrees at 10 bases. Per germline, CDR1 SGHNT and CDR2 YYREEE (reference sequence). This CDR3 is 15 amino acids long. The trim removed 4 bases at V and 4 bases at J, leaving 4 bases unmatched. The CDR3 reads CASSPWTGGTGELFF. CDR3 DNA: TGTGCCAGCAGCCCGTGGACAGGGGGCACCGGGGAGCTGTTTTTT.

The chain joins TRBV23-1 to TRBJ2-1; the match to TRBD1 covers 7 bases. TRBV23-1 carries the ORF label, with uncertain function. The V gene end was trimmed by 8 bases and the J gene end by 4 bases; junction bases not matched to a gene: 5. This CDR3 has 13 residues. CDR3 coding DNA: TGCGCCAGCCGGTGGGACAGATACAATGAGCAGTTCTTC. Encoded protein: CASRWDRYNEQFF.

The chain has TRBV28 and TRBJ2-1, with TRBD2 identical over 7 bases. This CDR3 region has 15 residues. V was pared by 3 bases and J by 0 bases, with 2 bases of the junction left unmatched. The germline CDR1 and CDR2 sequences are MDHEN and SYDVKM. The CDR3 nucleotides are TGTGCCAGCAGTTTGGGCGGGAGCTCCTACAATGAGCAGTTCTTC. Translating gives CASSLGGSSYNEQFF. The variable domain in full, completed from reference TRBV28 and TRBJ2-1, reads DVKVTQSSRYLVKRTGEKVFLECVQDMDHENMFWYRQDPGLGLRLIYFSYDVKMKEKGDIPEGYSVSREKKERFSLILESASTNQTSMYLCASSLGGSSYNEQFFGPGTRLTVL.

This clone was seen only a few times. One junction end does not reproduce the germline sequence, and a read error may be involved. This sequence joins TRBV9 and TRBJ2-1; possible D gene TRBD2, 5 bases. The germline gives CDR1 SGDLS, CDR2 YYNGEE. There are 10 residues in the CDR3. DNA of the CDR3: TGTGCCGCGGGTGGGCTAGCTATCCTCTTC. Its translation is CAAGGLAILF.

The chain carries TRBV5-4 and TRBJ2-3; 9 positions agree with TRBD2. The V segment lost 4 bases and the J segment 10 bases; nucleotides outside the gene matches: 7. This CDR3 comprises 13 residues. Germline CDR1 reads SGHNT; CDR2 reads YYREEE (reference sequence). The CDR3 bases are TGTGCCAGCAGCCCCGTAGCGGGAGAGGCGCAGTATTTT. Amino acid sequence: CASSPVAGEAQYF.